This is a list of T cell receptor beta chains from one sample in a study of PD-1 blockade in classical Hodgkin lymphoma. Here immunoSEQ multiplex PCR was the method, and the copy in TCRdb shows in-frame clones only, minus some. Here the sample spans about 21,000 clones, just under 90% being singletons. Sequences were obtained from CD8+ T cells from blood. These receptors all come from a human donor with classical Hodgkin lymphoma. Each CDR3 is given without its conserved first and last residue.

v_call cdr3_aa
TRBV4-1 ASSPPAMTDTQY
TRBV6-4 ASRRDSSTEAF
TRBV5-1 ASSLGQGADIEAF
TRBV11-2 ASSLEMTGSYEQY
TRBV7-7 ASSLGGGATDTQY
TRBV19 ASSMEGWNQPQH
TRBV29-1 SVVAQSNSYGYT
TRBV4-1 ASSQEGRGADTQY
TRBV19 ASSIDRPPGTEAF
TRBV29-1 SVHAFAEQY
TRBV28 ASSLAADYYGYT
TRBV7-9 ASSLSNQPQH
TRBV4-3 ASSQEKLAGSNEKLF
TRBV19 ASSIRSRQVNYYGYT
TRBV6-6 ASSYQPNTEAF
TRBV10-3 ATTGGPSIGTQY
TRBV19 ASSIGTGDYEQY
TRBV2 ASRGDVYRGSAGNTIY
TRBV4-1 ASSQANIGRNYGYT
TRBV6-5 ASSSWGTDTQY
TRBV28 ASSLPGLAGTPAGYEQF
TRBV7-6 ASSLGQESRYGYT
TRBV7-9 ASSLAWMKGISGANVLT
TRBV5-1 ASSLAAGMNTEAF
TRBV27 ASSSLGGGPTVYQPQH
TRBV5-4 ASTLLTGGKETQY
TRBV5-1 ASTPGLAGGSTDTQY
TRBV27 ASSLSRQGDGYGYT
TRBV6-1 ASSTIAEAF
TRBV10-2 ASSGRGGGNTEAF
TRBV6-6 ASSYAPEKKETQY
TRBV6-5 ASSYGNEQF
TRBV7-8 ASSPFGTEQF
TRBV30 AWSARQPNTEAF
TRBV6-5 ASSQLASGGNEQF
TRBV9 ASSPLALSDTQY
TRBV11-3 ASSLGTSGGNEQF
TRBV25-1 ASSEFGRGWETQY
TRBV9 ASSLGWISGRNTGELF
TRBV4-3 ASSQDKDRGELF